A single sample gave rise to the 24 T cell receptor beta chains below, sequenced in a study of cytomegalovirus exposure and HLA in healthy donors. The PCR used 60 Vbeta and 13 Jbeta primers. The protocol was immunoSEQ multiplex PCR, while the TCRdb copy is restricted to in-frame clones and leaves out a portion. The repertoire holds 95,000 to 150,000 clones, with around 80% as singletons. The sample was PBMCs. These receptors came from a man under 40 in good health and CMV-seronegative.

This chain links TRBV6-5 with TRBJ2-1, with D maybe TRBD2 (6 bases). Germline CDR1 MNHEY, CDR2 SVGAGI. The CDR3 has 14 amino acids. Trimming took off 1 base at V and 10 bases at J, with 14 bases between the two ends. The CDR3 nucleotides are TGTGCCAGCAGTTACTTTGCCCTAAGCGGGGAGCAGTTCTTC. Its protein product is CASSYFALSGEQFF.

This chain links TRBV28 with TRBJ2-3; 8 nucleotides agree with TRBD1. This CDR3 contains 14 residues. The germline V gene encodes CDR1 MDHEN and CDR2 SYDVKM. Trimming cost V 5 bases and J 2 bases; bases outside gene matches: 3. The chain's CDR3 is CASSPGQATDTQYF. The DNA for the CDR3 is TGTGCCAGCAGTCCGGGACAGGCCACAGATACGCAGTATTTT.

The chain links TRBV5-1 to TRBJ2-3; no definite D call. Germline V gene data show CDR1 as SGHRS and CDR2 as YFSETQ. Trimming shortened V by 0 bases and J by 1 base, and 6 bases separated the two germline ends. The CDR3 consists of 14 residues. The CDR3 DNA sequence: TGCGCCAGCAGCTTGGCCGCAGGCACAGATACGCAGTATTTT. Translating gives CASSLAAGTDTQYF.

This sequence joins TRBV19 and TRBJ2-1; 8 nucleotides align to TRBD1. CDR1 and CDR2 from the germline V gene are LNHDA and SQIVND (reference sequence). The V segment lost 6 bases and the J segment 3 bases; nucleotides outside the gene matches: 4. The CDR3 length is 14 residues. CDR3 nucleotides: TGTGCCAGTAGCAAGACAGGGGACTACAATGAGCAGTTCTTC. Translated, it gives CASSKTGDYNEQFF.

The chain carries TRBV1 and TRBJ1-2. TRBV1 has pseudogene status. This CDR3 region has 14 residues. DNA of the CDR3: TGCACCAGGTTTGTGCGTAGAGCCCGCCTGGGCTACACCTTC. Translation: CTRFVRRARLGYTF.

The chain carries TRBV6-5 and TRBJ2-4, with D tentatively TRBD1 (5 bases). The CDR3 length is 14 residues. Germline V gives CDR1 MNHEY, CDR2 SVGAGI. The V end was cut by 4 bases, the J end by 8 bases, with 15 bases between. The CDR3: CASSSQGPADIQYF. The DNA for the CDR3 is TGTGCCAGCAGTTCCCAGGGCCCCGCGGACATTCAGTACTTC.

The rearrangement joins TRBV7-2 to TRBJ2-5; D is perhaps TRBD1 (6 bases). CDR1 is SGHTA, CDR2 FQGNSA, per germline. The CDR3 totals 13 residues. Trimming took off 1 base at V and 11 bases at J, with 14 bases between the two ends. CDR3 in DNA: TGTGCCAGCAGCTTAGACAGGGACGGAGAGCAGTACTTC. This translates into CASSLDRDGEQYF.

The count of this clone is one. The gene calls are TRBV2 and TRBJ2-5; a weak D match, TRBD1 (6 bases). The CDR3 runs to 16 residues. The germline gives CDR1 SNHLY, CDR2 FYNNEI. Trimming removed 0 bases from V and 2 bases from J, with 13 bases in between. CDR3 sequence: CASSEAWTDLQETQYF. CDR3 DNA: TGTGCCAGCAGTGAAGCGTGGACAGACCTTCAAGAGACCCAGTACTTC.

The CDR3 region has the DNA TGTGCCAGCTCACCTAGCGGGGGGGCCTACGAGCAGTACTTC. Translating it yields CASSPSGGAYEQYF. The rearrangement links TRBV18 to TRBJ2-7; 11 bases line up with TRBD2. Germline CDR1 KGHSH, CDR2 LQKENI. The CDR3 runs to 14 residues. J lost 2 bases, V lost 3 bases, and 0 bases had no gene match.

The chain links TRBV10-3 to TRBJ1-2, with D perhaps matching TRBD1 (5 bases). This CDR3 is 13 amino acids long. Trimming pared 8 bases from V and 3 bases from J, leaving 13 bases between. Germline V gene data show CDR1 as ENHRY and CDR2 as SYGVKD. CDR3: CAIGQQDHYGYTF. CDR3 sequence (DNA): TGTGCCATCGGCCAACAGGACCACTATGGCTACACCTTC.

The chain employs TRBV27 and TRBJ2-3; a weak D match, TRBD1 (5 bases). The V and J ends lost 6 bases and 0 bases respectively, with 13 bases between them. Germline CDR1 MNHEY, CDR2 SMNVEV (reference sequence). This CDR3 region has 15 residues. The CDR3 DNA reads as TGTGCCAGCAGCGACAGTCCTACTAGCACAGATACGCAGTATTTT. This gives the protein CASSDSPTSTDTQYF.

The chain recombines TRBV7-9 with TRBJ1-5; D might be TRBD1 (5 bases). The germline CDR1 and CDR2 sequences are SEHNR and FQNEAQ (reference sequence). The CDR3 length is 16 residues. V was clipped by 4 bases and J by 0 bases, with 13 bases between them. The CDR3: CASSSTQDNSNQPQHF. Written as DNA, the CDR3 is TGTGCCAGCAGCTCAACCCAGGACAATAGCAATCAGCCCCAGCATTTT.

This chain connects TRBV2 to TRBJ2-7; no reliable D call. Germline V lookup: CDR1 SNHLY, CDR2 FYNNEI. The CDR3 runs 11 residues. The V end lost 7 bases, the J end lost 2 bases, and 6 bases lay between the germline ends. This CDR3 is CASNQAYEQYF. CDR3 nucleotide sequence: TGTGCCAGCAACCAGGCCTACGAGCAGTACTTC.

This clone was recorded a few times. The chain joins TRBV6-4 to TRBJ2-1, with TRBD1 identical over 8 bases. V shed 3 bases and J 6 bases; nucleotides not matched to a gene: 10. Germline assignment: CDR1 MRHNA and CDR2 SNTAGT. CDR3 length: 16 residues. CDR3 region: CASSDQGTGETNEQFF. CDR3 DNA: TGTGCCAGCAGTGATCAGGGGACAGGTGAGACCAATGAGCAGTTCTTC.

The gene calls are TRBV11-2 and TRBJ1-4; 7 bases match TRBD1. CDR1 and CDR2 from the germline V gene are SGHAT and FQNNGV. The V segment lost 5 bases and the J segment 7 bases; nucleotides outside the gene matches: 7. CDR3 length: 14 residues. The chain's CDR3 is CASSPTGRSEKLFF. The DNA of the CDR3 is TGTGCCAGCAGCCCGACAGGGAGGAGTGAAAAACTGTTTTTT.

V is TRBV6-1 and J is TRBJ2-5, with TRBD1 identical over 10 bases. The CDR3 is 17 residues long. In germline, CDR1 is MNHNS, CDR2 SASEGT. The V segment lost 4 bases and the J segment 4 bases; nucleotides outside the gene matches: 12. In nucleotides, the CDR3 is TGTGCCAGCAGTGGAACTCGTTGGGACAGGGGTCGAGAGACCCAGTACTTC. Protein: CASSGTRWDRGRETQYF.

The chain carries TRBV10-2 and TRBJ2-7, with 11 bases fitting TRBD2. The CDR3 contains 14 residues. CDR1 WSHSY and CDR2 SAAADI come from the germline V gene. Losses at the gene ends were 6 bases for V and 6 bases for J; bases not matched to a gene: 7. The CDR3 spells CASSLLAGVSEQYF. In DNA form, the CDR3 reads TGCGCCAGCAGCCTACTAGCGGGAGTTTCCGAGCAGTACTTC.

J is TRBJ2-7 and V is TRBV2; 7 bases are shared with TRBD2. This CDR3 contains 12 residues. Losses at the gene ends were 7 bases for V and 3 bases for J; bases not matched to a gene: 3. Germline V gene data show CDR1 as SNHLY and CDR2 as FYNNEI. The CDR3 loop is CASTGRYYEQYF. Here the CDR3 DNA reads TGTGCCAGCACCGGGAGGTACTACGAGCAGTACTTC.

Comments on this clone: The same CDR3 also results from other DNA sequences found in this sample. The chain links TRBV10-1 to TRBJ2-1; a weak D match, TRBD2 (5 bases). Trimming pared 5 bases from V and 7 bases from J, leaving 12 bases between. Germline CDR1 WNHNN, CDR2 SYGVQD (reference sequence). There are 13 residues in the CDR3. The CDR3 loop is CASSPLTGNEQFF. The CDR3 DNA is TGCGCCAGCAGTCCACTTACGGGGAATGAGCAGTTCTTC.

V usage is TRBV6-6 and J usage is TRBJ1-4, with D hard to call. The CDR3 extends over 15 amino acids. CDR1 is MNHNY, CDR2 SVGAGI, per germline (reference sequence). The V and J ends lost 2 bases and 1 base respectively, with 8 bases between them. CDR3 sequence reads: CASSYIGETNEKLFF. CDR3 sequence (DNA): TGTGCCAGCAGTTACATCGGGGAAACTAATGAAAAACTGTTTTTT.

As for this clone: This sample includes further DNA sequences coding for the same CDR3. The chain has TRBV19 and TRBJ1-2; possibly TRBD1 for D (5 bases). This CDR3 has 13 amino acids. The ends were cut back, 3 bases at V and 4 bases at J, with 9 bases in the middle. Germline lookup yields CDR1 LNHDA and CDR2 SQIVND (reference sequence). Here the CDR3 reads CASSIGGGYGYTF. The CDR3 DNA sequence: TGTGCCAGTAGTATCGGGGGAGGCTATGGCTACACCTTC.

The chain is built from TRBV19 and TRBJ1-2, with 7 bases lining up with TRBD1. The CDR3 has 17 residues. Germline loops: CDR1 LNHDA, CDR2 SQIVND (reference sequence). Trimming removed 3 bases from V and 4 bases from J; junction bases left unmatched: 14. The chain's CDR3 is CASSIPRGGESLYGYTF. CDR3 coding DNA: TGTGCCAGTAGTATTCCTCGAGGGGGCGAATCACTCTATGGCTACACCTTC.

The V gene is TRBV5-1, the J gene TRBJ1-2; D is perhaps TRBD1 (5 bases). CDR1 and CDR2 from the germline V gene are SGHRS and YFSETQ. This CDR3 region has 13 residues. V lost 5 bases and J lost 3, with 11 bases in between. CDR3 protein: CASSPDRYYGYTF. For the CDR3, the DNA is TGCGCCAGCAGTCCTGACAGATACTATGGCTACACCTTC.

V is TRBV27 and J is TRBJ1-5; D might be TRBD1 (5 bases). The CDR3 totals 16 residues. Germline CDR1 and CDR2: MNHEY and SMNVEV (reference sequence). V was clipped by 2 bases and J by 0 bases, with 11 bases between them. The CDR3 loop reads CASSLIAGNSNQPQHF. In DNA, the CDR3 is TGTGCCAGCAGTTTAATTGCAGGGAATAGCAATCAGCCCCAGCATTTT.